What follows are 3 T cell receptor beta chains derived from one specimen sequenced in a study of Siglec-9 on CD8 T cells in melanoma. Assay used: immunoSEQ multiplex PCR; TCRdb lists only in-frame clones, some missing. The data show more than 25,000 clones, 80% seen once. Sequences were obtained from Siglec-9- CD8+ T cells sorted from blood. Source of these receptors: a human donor in good health.

CDR3 in DNA: TGTGCCAGCAGTACGGACAGGGTCTCCTACGAGCAGTACTTC. Protein product: CASSTDRVSYEQYF. The gene calls are TRBV27 and TRBJ2-7, with 8 bases identical to TRBD1. The CDR3 is 14 residues long. Germline lookup yields CDR1 MNHEY and CDR2 SMNVEV (reference sequence). V lost 5 bases to trimming and J lost 0 bases; unmatched junction nucleotides: 3.

This clone has only one observation. The V call is TRBV2, the J call TRBJ2-5; 7 bases map to TRBD1. J was trimmed by 5 bases and V by 8 bases; bases with no gene match: 11. Germline V CDR1 and CDR2: SNHLY, FYNNEI. The CDR3 is made up of 14 amino acids. CDR3 sequence (DNA): TGTGCCAGCCGAGGGGGCGCTTTACTCGAGACCCAGTACTTC. Its translation is CASRGGALLETQYF.

This chain connects TRBV5-4 to TRBJ2-1, with no clear D. V gave up 4 bases and J gave up 6 bases, with 5 bases separating them. Germline lookup yields CDR1 SGHNT and CDR2 YYREEE (reference sequence). CDR3 length equals 11 residues. The CDR3 region has the DNA TGTGCCAGCAGCCAGAGCAATGAGCAGTTCTTC. It yields the protein CASSQSNEQFF.